The present entry profiles one T cell receptor (beta chain) with its context. Its antigen is not known. Profiling relied on immunoSEQ multiplex PCR, and the TCRdb table lists in-frame clones only, not all of them. The sample includes over 2 million clones, 85% to 95% of them seen just once. These data originate in a study of shared clonotypes between healthy human individuals. Whole-study results and caveats: The study sampled only blood, and tissue repertoires likely differ. A reduction in generation probabilities was seen for non-shared clonotypes relative to those shared by all four donors.

This CDR3 contains 14 residues. The V and J ends lost 5 bases and 8 bases respectively, with 16 bases between them. Looked up from germline, CDR1 is SGHAT and CDR2 is FQNNGV. The study drew its donors from healthy HIV-negative adults without recent acute infections or vaccinations. CD45RA-negative memory and CD45RA+ naive subsets were split from the CD4+ cells. The TCR originated in a man aged 18 to 29 in good health. Some clones in this sample may be carry-over from other donors' samples. Sequencing used naive CD4+ T cells from PBMCs. The sample's subset: CD45RA+ positively selected. The chain combines TRBV11-2 with TRBJ2-1, with D unresolved. The CDR3 bases are TGTGCCAGCAGCCGGATCGTCGGGTTGGATGAGCAGTTCTTC. Translated, it gives CASSRIVGLDEQFF.